The next 13 T cell receptor beta chains were all read from a single sample in a study of monozygotic twins with inflammatory bowel disease. TCRdb reprocessed the 5' RACE reads and reports one entry per CDR3 protein, with no DNA. This specimen shows a few hundred thousand distinct CDR3 sequences; the ten leading clones hold 1.5% to 2%. The specimen sequenced was blood. These receptors originate from a human donor with ulcerative colitis or Crohn's disease, or a healthy co-twin of an affected twin (not recorded which).

This chain connects TRBV5-6 to TRBJ2-7; checking the TCRdb D call of TRBD1 is not possible without DNA. Germline assignment: CDR1 SGHDT and CDR2 YYEEEE. CDR3 length: 15 amino acids. The CDR3 protein is CASSFQGLSSYEQYF.

The chain combines TRBV7-9 with TRBJ1-1. CDR3 length: 14 residues. CDR1 is SEHNR, CDR2 FQNEAQ, per germline (reference sequence). The CDR3 loop is CASSLVREVTEAFF.

The CDR3 loop reads CASSLRQGGSNYGYTF. J is TRBJ1-2 and V is TRBV27; TCRdb's D gene call, TRBD1, goes unchecked for lack of DNA. The CDR3 loop spans 16 amino acids. Germline V lookup: CDR1 MNHEY, CDR2 SMNVEV (reference sequence).

This clonotype is identified as medium-sized (0.01 to 0.1%) from frequency. Here the CDR3 reads CSASEQGEETQYF. The chain combines TRBV20-1 with TRBJ2-5; the D call from TCRdb, TRBD1, cannot be confirmed without DNA. Germline CDR1 and CDR2: DFQATT and SNEGSKA (reference sequence). The CDR3 covers 13 residues.

This sequence joins TRBV11-2 and TRBJ2-7; TCRdb gives TRBD2 as the D gene, but with no DNA this cannot be confirmed. Germline lookup yields CDR1 SGHAT and CDR2 FQNNGV. The CDR3 is 14 residues long. The CDR3 is CASSLDVRGYEQYF.

The chain carries TRBV6-6 and TRBJ2-2; the D call of TRBD2 rests on TCRdb alone, since no DNA is present to check it. Germline CDR1 is MNHNY and CDR2 is SVGAGI (reference sequence). CDR3 length equals 13 residues. CDR3 sequence reads: CASSRAATGELFF.

V and J are TRBV12-3 or TRBV12-4 and TRBJ2-1; absent DNA, TCRdb's TRBD1 call cannot be checked. The CDR3 is made up of 14 amino acids. The CDR3 protein is CASNQGGGFNEQFF.

The chain carries TRBV5-1 and TRBJ1-2; there is no DNA to check the TCRdb D call of TRBD1. Germline values: CDR1 SGHRS, CDR2 YFSETQ. The CDR3 covers 16 residues. The CDR3 loop is CASSLTPAGGNYGYTF.

V gene TRBV6-5 combines with J gene TRBJ1-3; TCRdb reports TRBD1, a call that lacks DNA to check it against. CDR3 length: 13 residues. From germline, CDR1 is MNHEY and CDR2 SVGAGI. The CDR3 reads CASSGTAGNTIYF.

The rearrangement uses TRBV7-9 and TRBJ2-3; TCRdb picks TRBD1, but there is no DNA to check that call. There are 14 residues in the CDR3. The germline gives CDR1 SEHNR, CDR2 FQNEAQ (reference sequence). This chain's CDR3 is CASIRQGITDAQYF.

The V call is TRBV6-5, the J call TRBJ1-1; with no DNA, the TCRdb D assignment of TRBD1 cannot be verified. Germline lookup yields CDR1 MNHEY and CDR2 SVGAGI. This CDR3 is 12 amino acids long. The CDR3 is CASISPGRRPFF.

This rearrangement joins TRBV7-9 to TRBJ2-5; as DNA is missing, the TRBD1 call by TCRdb cannot be tested. Per germline, CDR1 SEHNR and CDR2 FQNEAQ (reference sequence). The CDR3 is 16 residues long. The CDR3 spells CASSLGPGQGQETQYF.

The CDR3 sequence: CASSEQGEKLFF. The chain couples TRBV25-1 to TRBJ1-4; absent DNA, TCRdb's TRBD1 call cannot be checked. Germline V gives CDR1 MGHDK, CDR2 SYGVNS. This CDR3 is built from 12 residues.